The clone carrying this T cell receptor (beta chain) showed up many times. Antigen specificity is unknown. The sample originates from a study of T cells in Graves' hyperthyroidism and ophthalmopathy. Study-wide results and caveats: Blood held most thyroid clonotypes expanded above 0.001 frequency.

The CDR3 regions of TCR beta were amplified from RNA transcripts. The HTBI primer set drove a first-round RT-PCR of the TCR CDR3. TCRdb re-derived calls from the multiplex PCR reads in MiXCR, one entry per CDR3 protein. The sample contains some 350,000 distinct CDR3 sequences, approximately 14% of which appear only once. This CDR3 contains 14 residues. Unmatched junction bases numbered 5, after V lost 9 bases and J lost 1 base. The germline V gene has CDR1 SNHLY and CDR2 FYNNEI. Uncontrolled infections, other autoimmune diseases, pregnancy or lactation led to exclusion of patients. The sample comprised blood. The sequence came from a woman aged 55-70 years with Graves' ophthalmopathy. This chain connects TRBV2 to TRBJ2-5; TRBD2 aligns across 10 bases. The CDR3 loop reads CARGGLAAQETQYF. CDR3 nucleotides: TGTGCCAGGGGTGGACTAGCGGCCCAAGAGACCCAGTACTTC. The full variable domain, rest sourced from reference TRBV2 and TRBJ2-5, is EPEVTQTPSHQVTQMGQEVILRCVPISNHLYFYWYRQILGQKVEFLVSFYNNEISEKSEIFDDQFSVERPDGSNFTLKIRSTKLEDSAMYFCARGGLAAQETQYFGPGTRLLVL.